This T cell receptor (beta chain) was sequenced for a study of blood T cell repertoires in COVID-19. Background on the study: Sources were T cells, B-cell-depleted T cells, or PBMCs; the material itself was cDNA or gDNA.

Germline assignment: CDR1 MNHEY and CDR2 SVGEGT. The CDR3 consists of 16 residues. Trimming stripped 1 base from V and 1 base from J, with 13 bases between. Method: immunoSEQ multiplex PCR; TCRdb's copy keeps in-frame clones and lacks some. The table lists 150,000 or so clones, around 87% of them singletons. The specimen was peripheral blood. V usage is TRBV6-2 or TRBV6-3 and J usage is TRBJ1-1, with no clear D. This TCR was sampled from a man older than 75 with acute or convalescent COVID-19. In DNA form, the CDR3 reads TGTGCCAGCAGTTACTACTTGCAACAGAAGAACACTGAAGCTTTCTTT. As protein: CASSYYLQQKNTEAFF.